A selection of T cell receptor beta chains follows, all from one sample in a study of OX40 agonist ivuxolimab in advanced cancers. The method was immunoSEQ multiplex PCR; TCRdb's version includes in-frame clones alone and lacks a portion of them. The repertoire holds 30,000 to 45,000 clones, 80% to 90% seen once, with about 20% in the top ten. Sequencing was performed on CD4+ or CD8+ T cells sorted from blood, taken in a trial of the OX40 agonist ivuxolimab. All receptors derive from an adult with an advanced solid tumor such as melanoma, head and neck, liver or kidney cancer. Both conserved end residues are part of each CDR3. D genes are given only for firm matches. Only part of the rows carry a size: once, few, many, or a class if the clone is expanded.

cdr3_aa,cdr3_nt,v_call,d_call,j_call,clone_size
CASSYRGQGQPQHF,TGTGCCAGCAGTTACAGGGGGCAGGGTCAGCCCCAGCATTTT,TRBV6-6,TRBD1,TRBJ1-5,NA
CASSRLAGGPEEQYF,TGTGCCAGCAGCCGACTAGCGGGGGGGCCGGAAGAGCAGTACTTC,TRBV5-5,TRBD2,TRBJ2-7,NA
CASSLTSGAYEQYF,TGTGCCAGCAGCTTAACTAGCGGGGCCTACGAGCAGTACTTC,TRBV7-6,TRBD2,TRBJ2-7,NA
CASSPDRGDGYTF,TGTGCCAGCTCACCGGACAGGGGGGATGGCTACACCTTC,TRBV18,TRBD1,TRBJ1-2,NA
CAWSEAGGQPQHF,TGTGCCTGGAGTGAGGCAGGGGGTCAGCCCCAGCATTTT,TRBV30,TRBD1,TRBJ1-5,NA
CASSLLVGFEGGEKLFF,TGTGCCAGCAGTTTATTGGTGGGGTTTGAAGGAGGTGAAAAACTGTTTTTT,TRBV28,NA,TRBJ1-4,NA
CASSAQGAVSFQPQHF,TGTGCCAGCAGCGCTCAAGGGGCGGTTTCTTTTCAGCCCCAGCATTTT,TRBV7-3,NA,TRBJ1-5,many
CASSQTTSGGAETQYF,TGTGCCAGCAGCCAGACGACTAGCGGGGGGGCGGAGACCCAGTACTTC,TRBV5-4,TRBD2,TRBJ2-5,NA
CASRRGGLTGDTGELFF,TGTGCCAGTCGGCGGGGCGGGTTGACCGGCGACACCGGGGAGCTGTTTTTT,TRBV19,NA,TRBJ2-2,NA
CAISFSGGSTDTQYF,TGTGCCATCAGTTTTAGCGGGGGAAGCACAGATACGCAGTATTTT,TRBV10-3,TRBD2,TRBJ2-3,NA
CSVVVVGELFF,TGCAGCGTTGTTGTGGTCGGGGAGCTGTTTTTT,TRBV29-1,NA,TRBJ2-2,NA
CASGRVGEKLFF,TGTGCCAGCGGACGGGTTGGGGAAAAACTGTTTTTT,TRBV6-6,NA,TRBJ1-4,NA
CASSLQGNNYGYTF,TGTGCCAGCAGCTTACAAGGGAATAACTATGGCTACACCTTC,TRBV7-9,NA,TRBJ1-2,NA
CASGVSPGVYGYTF,TGTGCCAGCGGTGTAAGCCCCGGGGTCTATGGCTACACCTTC,TRBV28,NA,TRBJ1-2,NA
CASSRDGRTGSYEQYF,TGCGCCAGCAGCCGTGATGGGAGGACAGGGTCCTACGAGCAGTACTTC,TRBV4-3,TRBD1,TRBJ2-7,NA
CASTATSRREQYF,TGTGCCAGCACCGCGACTAGTCGCCGCGAGCAGTACTTC,TRBV5-7,NA,TRBJ2-7,NA
CASGTANTEAFF,TGTGCCAGCGGGACGGCGAACACTGAAGCTTTCTTT,TRBV28,NA,TRBJ1-1,medium-sized
CASSSPGEASYEQYF,TGTGCCAGCAGTTCCCCGGGGGAGGCCTCCTACGAGCAGTACTTC,TRBV6-6,NA,TRBJ2-7,NA
CASSLGGRETQYF,TGTGCCAGCAGCTTGGGGGGAAGAGAGACCCAGTACTTC,TRBV7-3,NA,TRBJ2-5,NA
CASSLDRTSGAYEQYF,TGTGCCAGCAGCTTAGACCGGACTAGCGGGGCCTACGAGCAGTACTTC,TRBV7-2,TRBD2,TRBJ2-7,NA
CASSLRQGLWEQYF,TGTGCCAGCAGTCTCAGACAGGGGCTATGGGAGCAGTACTTC,TRBV27,TRBD1,TRBJ2-7,NA
CASSQKGLAGRGTQYF,TGTGCCAGCAGCCAAAAGGGGCTAGCGGGAAGAGGGACCCAGTACTTC,TRBV14,TRBD2,TRBJ2-5,NA
CASSLAQNTEAFF,TGTGCTAGCAGCTTAGCACAGAACACTGAAGCTTTCTTT,TRBV7-7,NA,TRBJ1-1,NA
CASSLGGVSNQPQHF,TGTGCCAGCAGCTTGGGGGGTGTAAGCAATCAGCCCCAGCATTTT,TRBV5-4,NA,TRBJ1-5,NA
CASSLTYVRDGQETQYF,TGTGCCAGCAGTCTTACATACGTACGGGACGGACAAGAGACCCAGTACTTC,TRBV21-1,NA,TRBJ2-5,NA
CASSLDVAGTARELFF,TGTGCCAGCAGCTTAGACGTAGCGGGGACGGCCCGGGAGCTGTTTTTT,TRBV7-2,TRBD2,TRBJ2-2,NA
CASSRARGTDTQYF,TGTGCCAGCTCGAGGGCGAGGGGCACAGATACGCAGTATTTT,TRBV27,NA,TRBJ2-3,NA